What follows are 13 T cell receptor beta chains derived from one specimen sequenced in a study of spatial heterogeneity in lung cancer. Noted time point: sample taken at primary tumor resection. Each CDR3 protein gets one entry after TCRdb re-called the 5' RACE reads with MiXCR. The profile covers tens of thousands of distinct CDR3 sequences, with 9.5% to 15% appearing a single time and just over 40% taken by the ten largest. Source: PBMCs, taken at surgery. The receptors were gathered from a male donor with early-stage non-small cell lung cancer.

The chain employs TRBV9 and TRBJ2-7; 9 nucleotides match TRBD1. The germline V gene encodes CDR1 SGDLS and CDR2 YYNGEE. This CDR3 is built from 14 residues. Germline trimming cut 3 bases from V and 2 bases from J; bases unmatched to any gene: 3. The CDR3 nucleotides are TGTGCCAGCAGCGCGGGACAGGGAACCTACGAGCAGTACTTC. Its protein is CASSAGQGTYEQYF.

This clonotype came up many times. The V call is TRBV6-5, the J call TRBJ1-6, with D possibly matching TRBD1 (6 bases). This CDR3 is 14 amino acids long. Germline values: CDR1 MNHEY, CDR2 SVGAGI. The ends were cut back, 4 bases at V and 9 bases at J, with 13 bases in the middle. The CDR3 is CASSFLGGASPLHF. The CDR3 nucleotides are TGTGCCAGCAGTTTCCTAGGGGGGGCTTCACCCCTCCACTTT.

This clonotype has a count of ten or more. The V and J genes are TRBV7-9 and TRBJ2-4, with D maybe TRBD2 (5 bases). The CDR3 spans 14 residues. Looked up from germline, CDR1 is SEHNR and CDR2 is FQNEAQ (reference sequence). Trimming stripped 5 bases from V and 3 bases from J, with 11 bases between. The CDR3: CASSNSEGKNIQYF. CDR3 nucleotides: TGTGCCAGCAGCAATAGCGAGGGCAAAAACATTCAGTACTTC. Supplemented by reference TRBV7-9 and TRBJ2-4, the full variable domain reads DTGVSQNPRHKITKRGQNVTFRCDPISEHNRLYWYRQTLGQGPEFLTYFQNEAQLEKSRLLSDRFSAERPKGSFSTLEIQRTEQGDSAMYLCASSNSEGKNIQYFGAGTRLSVL.

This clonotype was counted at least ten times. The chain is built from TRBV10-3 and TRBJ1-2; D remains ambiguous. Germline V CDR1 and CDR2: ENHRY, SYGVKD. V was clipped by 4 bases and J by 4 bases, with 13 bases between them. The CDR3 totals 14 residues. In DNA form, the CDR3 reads TGTGCCATCAGTGTTCAAGAGTCCTTCTATGGCTACACCTTC. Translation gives CAISVQESFYGYTF.

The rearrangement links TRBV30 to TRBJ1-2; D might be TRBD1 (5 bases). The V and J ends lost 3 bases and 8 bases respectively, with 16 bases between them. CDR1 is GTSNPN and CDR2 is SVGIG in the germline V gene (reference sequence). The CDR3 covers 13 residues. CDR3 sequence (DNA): TGTGCCTGGAGAACTCAGACAGTTGGAGGCTACACCTTC. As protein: CAWRTQTVGGYTF.

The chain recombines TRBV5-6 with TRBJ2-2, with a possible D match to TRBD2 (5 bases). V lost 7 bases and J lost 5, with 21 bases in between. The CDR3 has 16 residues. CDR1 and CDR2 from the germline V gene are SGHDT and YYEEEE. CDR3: CASCPGGRAGTGELFF. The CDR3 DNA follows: TGTGCCAGCTGTCCCGGTGGCCGGGCGGGTACCGGGGAGCTGTTTTTT.

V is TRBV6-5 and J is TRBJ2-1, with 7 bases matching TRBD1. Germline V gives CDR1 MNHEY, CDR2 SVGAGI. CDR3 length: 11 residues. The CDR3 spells CAAGGRNEQFF. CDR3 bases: TGTGCAGCAGGGGGTCGCAATGAGCAGTTCTTC.

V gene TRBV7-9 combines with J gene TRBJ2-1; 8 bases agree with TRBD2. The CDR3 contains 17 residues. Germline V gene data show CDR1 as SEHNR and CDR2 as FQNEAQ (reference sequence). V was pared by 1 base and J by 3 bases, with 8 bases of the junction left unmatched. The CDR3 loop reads CASSLEGSGRFYNEQFF. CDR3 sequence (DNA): TGTGCCAGCAGCTTAGAGGGGAGCGGGAGATTCTACAATGAGCAGTTCTTC.

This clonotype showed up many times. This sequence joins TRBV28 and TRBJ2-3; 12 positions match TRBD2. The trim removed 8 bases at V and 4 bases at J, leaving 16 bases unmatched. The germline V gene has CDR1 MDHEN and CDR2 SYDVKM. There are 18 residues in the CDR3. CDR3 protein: CASSRVSLAGGPADTQYF. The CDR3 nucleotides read TGTGCCAGCTCGAGAGTTTCGCTAGCGGGAGGGCCTGCAGATACGCAGTATTTT.

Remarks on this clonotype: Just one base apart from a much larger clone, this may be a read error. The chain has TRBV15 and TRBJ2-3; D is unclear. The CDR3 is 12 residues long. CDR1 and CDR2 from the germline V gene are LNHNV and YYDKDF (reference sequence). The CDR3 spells CATTRVEDTQYF. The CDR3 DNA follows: TGTGCCACCACCAGAGTGGAAGATACGCAGTATTTT. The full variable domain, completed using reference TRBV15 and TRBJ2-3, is DAMVIQNPRYQVTQFGKPVTLSCSQTLNHNVMYWYQQKSSQAPKLLFHYYDKDFNNEADTPDNFQSRRPNTSFCFLDIRSPGLGDTAMYLCATTRVEDTQYFGPGTRLTVL.

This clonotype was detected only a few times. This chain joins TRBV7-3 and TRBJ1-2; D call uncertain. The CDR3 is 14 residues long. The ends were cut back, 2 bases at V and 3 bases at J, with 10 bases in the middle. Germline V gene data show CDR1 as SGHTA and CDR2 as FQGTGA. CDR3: CASSLLPGDYGYTF. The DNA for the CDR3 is TGTGCCAGCAGCTTACTTCCCGGGGACTATGGCTACACCTTC.

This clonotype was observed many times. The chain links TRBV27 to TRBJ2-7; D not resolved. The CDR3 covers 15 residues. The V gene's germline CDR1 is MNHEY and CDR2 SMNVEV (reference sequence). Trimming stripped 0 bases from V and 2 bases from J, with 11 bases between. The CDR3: CASSLSDGTTYEQYF. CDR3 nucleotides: TGTGCCAGCAGTTTATCGGACGGAACAACCTACGAGCAGTACTTC.

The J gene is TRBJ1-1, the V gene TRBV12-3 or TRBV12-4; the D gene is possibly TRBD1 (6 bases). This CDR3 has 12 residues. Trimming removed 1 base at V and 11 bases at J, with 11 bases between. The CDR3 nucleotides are TGTGCCAGCAGTTTAGACAGGGAGGACGCTTTCTTT. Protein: CASSLDREDAFF.